This TCR beta chain was obtained from a study of CD8+ T cells in alopecia areata. This clone was recorded a few times. The target antigen is unknown. Findings and limits, study-wide: Alphabeta T cells residing in normal skin are also sequenced in scalp samples.

The CDR3 is made up of 11 amino acids. Germline values: CDR1 SQVTM, CDR2 ANQGSEA. With 7 bases removed from V and 8 bases from J, the gap between germline ends came to 14 bases. Extraction and reverse transcription of RNA yielded cDNA as the sequencing template. The data were produced by immunoSEQ multiplex PCR, yet TCRdb's version contains in-frame clones alone and is incomplete. The sample lists approximately 180,000 clones; 67% were seen once. This receptor was identified in a human donor with alopecia areata. The specimen was CD8+ T cells sorted from blood, collected at week 0. The chain is built from TRBV29-1 and TRBJ1-1; D perhaps matches TRBD1 (5 bases). As DNA, the CDR3 is TGCAGCGCGGAAGGGGACGTAGAAGCTTTCTTT. Its protein is CSAEGDVEAFF.